These T cell receptor beta chains were read from a single sample in a study of cytomegalovirus exposure and HLA in healthy donors. Clones were read by immunoSEQ multiplex PCR, and TCRdb kept only the in-frame ones, dropping some. The repertoire consists of fewer than 250,000 clones, with roughly 80% occurring once and the leading ten covering around a sixth. The sample taken for sequencing was PBMCs. These receptors were collected from a man aged 40-55 years in good health and CMV-seronegative. CDR3s leave out the opening cysteine and the closing phenylalanine or tryptophan.

j_call v_call cdr3_aa
TRBJ2-2 TRBV2 ASKVSGANTGELF
TRBJ2-7 TRBV19 ASTWDKNSYEQY
TRBJ1-2 TRBV10-3 AIRTASNGYT
TRBJ2-7 TRBV5-1 ASSFPPNKGASGSYEQY
TRBJ2-1 TRBV6-5 ASGSGGSYNEQF
TRBJ2-2 TRBV2 ASREGGNTGELF
TRBJ2-4 TRBV4-1 ASSQGGASGTKNIQY
TRBJ2-1 TRBV7-9 ASTGPPHHNEQF
TRBJ1-6 TRBV10-2 ASRREDNSPLH
TRBJ2-7 TRBV6-5 ASRVSGSSYEQY
TRBJ1-5 TRBV5-1 ASSLDGDQPQH
TRBJ1-1 TRBV5-1 ASSLATTGGTEAF
TRBJ1-1 TRBV7-3 ASSSSAGNTEAF
TRBJ2-7 TRBV5-1 ASKPGQGLYEQY
TRBJ1-2 TRBV5-1 ASSEEGGRSEVDYGYT
TRBJ2-4 TRBV7-2 ASSLNQGADIQY
TRBJ2-7 TRBV10-3 AGGGSSYEQY
TRBJ2-7 TRBV2 ASSDGQVYNGYEQY
TRBJ2-1 TRBV5-1 ASSSGWTGSANEQF
TRBJ2-7 TRBV11-2 ASSLMGRGLDHEQY
TRBJ1-1 TRBV27 ASSLFPGDTEAF
TRBJ2-3 TRBV5-4 ASSFQTGAGTDTQY
TRBJ1-5 TRBV19 ASSTQGWAQH
TRBJ2-3 TRBV19 ASRLAGVADTQY
TRBJ1-5 TRBV19 ASSSRLIYSNQPQH
TRBJ2-1 TRBV7-3 ASSLTGLAGLNEQF
TRBJ2-2 TRBV6-5 ASSRTPNTGELF
TRBJ2-1 TRBV18 ASSPLEGAAAMVEQF
TRBJ2-1 TRBV11-1 ASSLTGGEIPYNEQF
TRBJ1-1 TRBV6-1 ASSEVQDTEAF
TRBJ2-1 TRBV7-9 ASSLMGQGSRNEQF
TRBJ1-1 TRBV6-5 ASSYEQGNRNTEAF
TRBJ2-5 TRBV7-2 ASSLALAGGDY
TRBJ1-2 TRBV18 ASSPRQGAAYGYT
TRBJ1-5 TRBV28 ASSEGNQPQH
TRBJ2-3 TRBV7-3 ASSPVAGARDTQY
TRBJ2-6 TRBV18 ASSKATAGANVLT
TRBJ1-1 TRBV6-6 ASSYGGNTEAF
TRBJ1-2 TRBV12-5 ASGLVILRQFRNYGYT
TRBJ2-3 TRBV7-9 ASSYPGEMQY
TRBJ1-2 TRBV18 ASSPPGTGSIFAHYGYT
TRBJ1-2 TRBV29-1 SVVAGGNGYT
TRBJ2-1 TRBV4-1 ASSQVGSETNEQF
TRBJ1-1 TRBV19 ASMRGGTEAF
TRBJ1-6 TRBV6-5 ASSRIWTANSPLH
TRBJ2-2 TRBV5-4 ASSLRDMGFGTGELF
TRBJ1-4 TRBV4-1 ASSRPGQGGINEKLF
TRBJ2-3 TRBV9 ASSPGLAGGTLTDTQY
TRBJ1-3 TRBV18 ASSPPLTGAFGNTIY
. TRBV5-1 ASSVRDRAPYEQY